This entry features one T cell receptor beta chain sequence. The data were obtained in a study of CD8+ T cells in alopecia areata. Extracted RNA was reverse transcribed into cDNA, the sequencing template. Repertoires were generated with immunoSEQ multiplex PCR, while TCRdb's copy carries only in-frame clones and drops some. The sample holds about 260,000 clones, over 45% seen once. As for treatment: oral pan-JAK inhibitor, 5-10 mg twice daily. This receptor was obtained from a human donor with alopecia areata. This specimen was CD4+ T cells sorted from blood, taken at week 52, from a patient treated with tofacitinib.

CDR3 in amino acids: CASTGIRGTQYF. CDR3 in DNA: TGTGCCAGCACCGGGATAAGGGGAACCCAGTACTTC. The chain combines TRBV6-5 with TRBJ2-5, with D perhaps matching TRBD1 or TRBD2 (5 bases each). Germline CDR1 MNHEY, CDR2 SVGAGI. V dropped 7 bases and J dropped 8 bases, with 14 bases sitting between them. The CDR3 loop spans 12 amino acids.